The 2 T cell receptor beta chains below all came from one sample that was sequenced in a study of blood T cell repertoires in COVID-19. Data came from immunoSEQ multiplex PCR; TCRdb stores just in-frame clones and leaves some out. This sample yields approximately 380,000 clones, of which 88% are seen a single time; 0.9% to 1.5% belongs to the top ten. The sequencing input was PBMCs or T cells enriched from blood (not recorded which). The receptors were sampled from a woman under 30 who had recovered from COVID-19.

The chain employs TRBV30 and TRBJ1-2; D unresolved. Trimming shortened V by 4 bases and J by 3 bases, and 15 bases separated the two germline ends. Looked up from germline, CDR1 is GTSNPN and CDR2 is SVGIG (reference sequence). This CDR3 spans 14 amino acids. The CDR3 protein is CAWMYPGRDYGYTF. For the CDR3, the DNA is TGTGCCTGGATGTATCCTGGGAGGGACTATGGCTACACCTTC.

The rearrangement links TRBV28 to TRBJ1-2; 7 bases match TRBD1. The V segment lost 3 bases and the J segment 8 bases; nucleotides outside the gene matches: 9. The CDR3 covers 14 residues. The germline V gene has CDR1 MDHEN and CDR2 SYDVKM. CDR3 sequence reads: CASSLGFLRGGYTF. The CDR3 DNA sequence: TGTGCCAGCAGTTTGGGGTTCCTCAGGGGGGGCTACACCTTC.